These T cell receptor beta chains were read from a single sample in a study of blood T cell repertoires in COVID-19. Profiled with immunoSEQ multiplex PCR; TCRdb holds only in-frame clones, not every one. The sample consists of about 94,000 clones, 80% of them appearing once. The specimen sequenced was peripheral blood. These receptors were obtained from a human donor in a cohort sampled during active COVID-19. The CDR3 runs from the conserved cysteine through the conserved F or W. D genes are given only for firm matches.

d_call | v_call | cdr3_aa
TRBD2 | TRBV5-1 | CASSLGLAGGSFWYF
. | TRBV28 | CASSLSGYEQYF
. | TRBV6-5 | CASHRGGKTTEAFF
TRBD2 | TRBV5-4 | CASSAKREVQETQYF
TRBD2 | TRBV9 | CASSVSGISYNEQFF
. | TRBV27 | CASSLSRAQETQYF
. | TRBV29-1 | CSVKDSTSSGNTIYF
. | TRBV19 | CASSIRGRVGDNEQFF
TRBD2 | TRBV18 | CASSPLGGRAAYEQYF
TRBD1 | TRBV6-5 | CASSYDRENSPLHF
. | TRBV19 | CASSIQWSGANVLTF
. | TRBV27 | CASSLTKAAGGEQYF
TRBD2 | TRBV5-1 | CASSPRTSGPGGEQYF
. | TRBV2 | CASKGGSPADTQYF
. | TRBV18 | CASSPNYEQYF
. | TRBV2 | CASTLGGPRNTIYF
. | TRBV7-3 | CASSLSTAYEQYF
. | TRBV14 | CASRPGNWLSDTQYF
. | TRBV4-1 | CASSQEAVSGNTIYF
TRBD2 | TRBV7-2 | CASSSGLAILTYEQYF
TRBD1 | TRBV28 | CASRSSGTGRETQYF
TRBD2 | TRBV5-4 | CASSPGTSGGYYEQYF
. | TRBV6-2/TRBV6-3 | CASSYTVSEQYF
. | TRBV25-1 | CASSEYRNTEAFF
. | TRBV28 | CASSLYRGETQYF
TRBD1 | TRBV28 | CASSHRGPPENIQYF
. | TRBV29-1 | CSARVLYGYTF
TRBD2 | TRBV29-1 | CSVVTSGGLEQYF
TRBD2 | TRBV5-6 | CASSGGLTSGEQFF
. | TRBV12-3/TRBV12-4 | CASSSRTGGFDF
TRBD1 | TRBV2 | CAAMRGRMNTEAFF
TRBD1 | TRBV10-3 | CAISILRTGDGYTF
TRBD1 | TRBV10-2 | CASSATGVPYEQYF
TRBD2 | TRBV7-9 | CASSQTSGRSYEQYF
. | TRBV11-2 | CASSTTRATWEEQYF
. | TRBV11-2 | CASSLAAGKGTYEQYF
. | TRBV6-5 | CASSALRLSTDTQYF
. | TRBV28 | CASSPAGSQKHF
. | TRBV28 | CASSFGVPGELFF
TRBD1 | TRBV19 | CASRAGTGGPNTGELFF
. | TRBV7-2 | CASSLFRTVPYEQYF
TRBD1 | TRBV2 | CASGRTGGITEAFF
. | TRBV4-1 | CASSQGVGPLEQYF
. | TRBV27 | CASSPQRNYGYTF
TRBD1 | TRBV28 | CASSREQGWLWSGNTIYF
TRBD1 | TRBV28 | CASSLPGDRAQETQYF
. | TRBV21-1 | CASPKNSGRASDVLTF
TRBD2 | TRBV27 | CASSLRGRSTGELFF
. | TRBV5-4 | CASSLGRGGNSPLHF
. | TRBV28 | CASRQGSNSPLHF
TRBD2 | TRBV6-6 | CATFREREFYEQYF
TRBD2 | TRBV5-1 | CASRDPRGSGRSGEGEQFF
TRBD2 | TRBV6-4 | CASSERAGGRTQYF
TRBD1 | TRBV6-5 | CASRSPGGHAYEQYF
. | TRBV4-2 | CASSQDQSAHRADTQYF
TRBD1 | TRBV25-1 | CASSETGGVSTDTQYF
TRBD2 | TRBV6-4 | CASTASGRGSYEQYF